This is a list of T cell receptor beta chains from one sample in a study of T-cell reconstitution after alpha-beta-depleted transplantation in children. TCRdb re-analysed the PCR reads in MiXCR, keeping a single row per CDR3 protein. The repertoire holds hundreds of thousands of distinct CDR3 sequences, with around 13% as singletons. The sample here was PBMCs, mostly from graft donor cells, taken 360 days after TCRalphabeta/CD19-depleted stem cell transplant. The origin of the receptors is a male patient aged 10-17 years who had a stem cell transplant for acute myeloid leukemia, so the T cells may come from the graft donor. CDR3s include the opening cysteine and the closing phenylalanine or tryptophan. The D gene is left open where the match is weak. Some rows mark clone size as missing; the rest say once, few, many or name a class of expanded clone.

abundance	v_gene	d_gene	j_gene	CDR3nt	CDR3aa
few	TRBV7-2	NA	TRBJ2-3	NA	CASSFLWLTDTQYF
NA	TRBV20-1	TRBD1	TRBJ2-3	TGCTGTGCTAGAGAGATGCCACCGACAGGGGGCATGTATACGCAGTATTTT	CCAREMPPTGGMYTQYF
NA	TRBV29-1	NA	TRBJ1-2	TGCAGCGTTGAAGGCCCAGGGGCTAACTATGGCTACACCTTC	CSVEGPGANYGYTF
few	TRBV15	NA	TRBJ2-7	TGTGCCACCAGCAGAGCAGGGCACACCTACGAGCAGTACTTC	CATSRAGHTYEQYF
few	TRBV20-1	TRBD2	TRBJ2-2	TGCAGTGCTTCTAGACTAGCGGGAGGCACCGGGGAGCTGTTTTTT	CSASRLAGGTGELFF
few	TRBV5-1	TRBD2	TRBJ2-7	TGCGCCAGCAGGCCGACTAGCGGGAGCTCCTACGAGCAGTACTTC	CASRPTSGSSYEQYF
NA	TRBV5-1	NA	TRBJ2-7	TGCGCCAGCAGCACGGACCCTGTTGGGGGCGAGCAGTACTTC	CASSTDPVGGEQYF
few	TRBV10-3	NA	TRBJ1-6	TGTGCCACCCGTCAACCCTCCTATAATTCACCCCTCCACTTT	CATRQPSYNSPLHF
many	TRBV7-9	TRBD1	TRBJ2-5	TGTGCCAGCAGCCCAGGGGGCGTGGAGACCCAGTACTTC	CASSPGGVETQYF
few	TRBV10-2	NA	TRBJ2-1	TGCGCCTGCGCTGGGGTAACCTACAATGAGCAGTTCTTC	CACAGVTYNEQFF
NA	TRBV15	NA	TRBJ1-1	TGTGCCACCAGCAGACTTACAGGGTACGACACTGAAGCTTTCTTT	CATSRLTGYDTEAFF
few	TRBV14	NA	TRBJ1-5	TGTGCCAGCAGCCAAGAGAAGAGAGTTCGAGAAGGGTCCAATCAGCCCCAGCATTTT	CASSQEKRVREGSNQPQHF
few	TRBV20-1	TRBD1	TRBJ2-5	TGCAGTGCTAGAGAGGACCGGGACAGGGGTAGCTTC	CSAREDRDRGSF
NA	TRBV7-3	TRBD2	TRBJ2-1	TGTGCCAGCAGCCTTTATCGAGGACTAGCTTCGTTCTTC	CASSLYRGLASFF
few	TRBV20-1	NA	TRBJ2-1	TGCAGTGCTAGAGATCGGCCGCTAGTGAGGTACAATGAGCAGTTCTTC	CSARDRPLVRYNEQFF
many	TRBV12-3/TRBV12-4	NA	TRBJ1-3	TGTGCCAGCAGTCAAGGCGTGGGTCCGCCGGGAAACACCATATATTTT	CASSQGVGPPGNTIYF
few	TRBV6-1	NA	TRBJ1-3	TGTGCCAGCAGTGCTTATGGCGGACTGCGCTCTGGAAACACCATATATTTT	CASSAYGGLRSGNTIYF
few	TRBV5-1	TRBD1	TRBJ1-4	TGCGCCAGCAGCCTAATGGGACAGGATAAACTGTTTTTT	CASSLMGQDKLFF
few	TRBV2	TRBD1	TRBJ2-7	TGTGCCAGCAGACAGGGGGGCCCGAGCGAGCAGTACTTC	CASRQGGPSEQYF
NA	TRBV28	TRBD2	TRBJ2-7	TGTGCCAGCAGTTTACTTCTAGCGGCGGTCTACGAGCAGTACTTC	CASSLLLAAVYEQYF
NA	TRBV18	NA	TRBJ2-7	TGTGCCAGCGTTCAGACCGGGGCCTACGAGCAGTACTTC	CASVQTGAYEQYF
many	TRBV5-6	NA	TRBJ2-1	TGTGCCAGCAGCTGGGATTATTCCGGGACTCTTTACAATGAGCAGTTCTTC	CASSWDYSGTLYNEQFF
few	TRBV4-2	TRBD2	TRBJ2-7	TGTGCCAGCAGCCAAGCTCATCCCGGGACTAGCGGACCCTACGAGCAGTACTTC	CASSQAHPGTSGPYEQYF
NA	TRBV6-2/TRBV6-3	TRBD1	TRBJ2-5	TGTGCCAGCAGTTACGGGGCAGGGGGCGTCTCGGAGACCCAGTACTTC	CASSYGAGGVSETQYF
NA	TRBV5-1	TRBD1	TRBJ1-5	TGCGCCAGCAGCTTCGCACGGGCCAGGGGGCCGAATCAGCCCCAGCATTTT	CASSFARARGPNQPQHF
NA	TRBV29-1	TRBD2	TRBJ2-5	TGCAGCGTTGAGTGGTCTAGCGGTAAAGAGACCCAGTACTTC	CSVEWSSGKETQYF
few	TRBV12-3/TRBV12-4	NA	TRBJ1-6	TGTGCCAGCAGTTTCGGCAGGGGACCACCCCTCCACTTT	CASSFGRGPPLHF
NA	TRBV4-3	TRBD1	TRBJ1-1	TGCGCCAGCAGCCAAGATTCCTGGACAGGGATTAAAGCTTTCTTT	CASSQDSWTGIKAFF
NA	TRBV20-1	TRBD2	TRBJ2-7	TGCAGTGCTAGAGATCTTGCGGGAGGGTACGAGCAGTACTTC	CSARDLAGGYEQYF
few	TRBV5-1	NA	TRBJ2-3	TGCGCCAGCAGCTCCGCTATCTCGACAGAATCGAATACGCAGTATTTT	CASSSAISTESNTQYF
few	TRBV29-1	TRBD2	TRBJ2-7	TGCAGCGTTTTGTGGTTTAGCGGGAGCGGCCACGAGCAGTACTTC	CSVLWFSGSGHEQYF
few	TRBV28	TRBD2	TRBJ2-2	TGTGCCAGCAGCCTCGGGACTAGCGGGAGGGCCCGGACCGGGGAGCTGTTTTTT	CASSLGTSGRARTGELFF
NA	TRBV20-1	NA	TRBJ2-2	TGCAGTATGCGGCGGGGTGCTGACACCGGGGAGCTGTTTTTT	CSMRRGADTGELFF
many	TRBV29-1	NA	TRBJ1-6	TGCAGCGTTCGGGATCCTAATTCACCCCTCCACTTT	CSVRDPNSPLHF
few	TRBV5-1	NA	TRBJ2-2	TGCGCCAGCAGCTTGTCGGGACTCTCATCCGGGGAGCTGTTTTTT	CASSLSGLSSGELFF
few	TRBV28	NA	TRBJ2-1	TGTGCCACTTGGCGAGGGTACAATGAGCAGTTCTTC	CATWRGYNEQFF
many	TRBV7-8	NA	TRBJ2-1	TGTGCCAGCACCCAATCAGGGCCGGGGAGTGAGCAGTTCTTC	CASTQSGPGSEQFF
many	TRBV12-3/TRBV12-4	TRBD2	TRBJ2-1	TGTGCCAGCAGTTCTAACCGACTAGCGGGAGGGCATGTGTTCTTC	CASSSNRLAGGHVFF
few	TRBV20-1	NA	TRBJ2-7	TGCAGTGCTTTTGACGCTGCGCAGTACTTC	CSAFDAAQYF
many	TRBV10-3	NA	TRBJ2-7	TGTGCCATCAGGCGGGAAGGGCCCTCCTACGAGCAGTACTTC	CAIRREGPSYEQYF
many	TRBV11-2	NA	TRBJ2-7	TGTGCCAGCAGCTCGTTCAGGGAAGGCGAGCAGTACTTC	CASSSFREGEQYF
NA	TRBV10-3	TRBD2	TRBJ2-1	TGTGCCATCAGAAAAGCGGGAGGGTCCTACAATGAGCAGTTCTTC	CAIRKAGGSYNEQFF
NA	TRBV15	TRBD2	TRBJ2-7	TGTGCCACCAGCAGAGTCGGCGGGAGGATCTACGAGCAGTACTTC	CATSRVGGRIYEQYF
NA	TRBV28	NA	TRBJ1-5	TGTGCCAGCAGCCTATTACGGACAGGCAATCAGCCCCAGCATTTT	CASSLLRTGNQPQHF
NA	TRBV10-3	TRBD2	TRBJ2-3	TGTGCCATCAGTGAGTCAGGGCTAGCGGTAGATACGCAGTATTTT	CAISESGLAVDTQYF
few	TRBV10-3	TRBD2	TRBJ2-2	TGTGCCATCAGTTCGGCTAGCGGGAGGGCCCACGGGGAGCTGTTTTTT	CAISSASGRAHGELFF
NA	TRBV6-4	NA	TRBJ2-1	TGTGCCAGCTCAGAGGGAATCTACAATGAGCAGTTCTTC	CASSEGIYNEQFF
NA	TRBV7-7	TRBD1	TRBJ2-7	TGTGCTAGCAGCTTAGGGGACAGGGTTTCCGACGAGCAGTACTTC	CASSLGDRVSDEQYF
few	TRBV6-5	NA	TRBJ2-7	TGTGCCAGCAGTTACAAAGGGGGTTCGGTTAGGGTTCGATACGAGCAGTACTTC	CASSYKGGSVRVRYEQYF
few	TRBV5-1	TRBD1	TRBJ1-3	TGCGCCAGCAGCCCCGGGACAGCGCCCTCTGGAAACACCATATATTTT	CASSPGTAPSGNTIYF
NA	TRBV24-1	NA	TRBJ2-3	TGTGCCACCAGTGATATGGGGGAGGAATTGGATACGCAGTATTTT	CATSDMGEELDTQYF
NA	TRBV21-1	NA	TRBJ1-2	NA	CASSKFGQGASPYGYTF
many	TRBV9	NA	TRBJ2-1	TGTGCCAGCAGCGTAGCGTTAGGGGTACCCAATGAGCAGTTCTTC	CASSVALGVPNEQFF
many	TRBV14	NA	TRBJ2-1	TGTGCCAGCAGCCAAGCGACGGGATGGGTGGATGAGCAGTTCTTC	CASSQATGWVDEQFF
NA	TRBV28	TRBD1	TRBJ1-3	TGTGCCAGCAGCCCCCCGGGACAGTTCTCTGGAAACACCATATATTTT	CASSPPGQFSGNTIYF
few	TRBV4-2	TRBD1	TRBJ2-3	TGTGCCAGCAGCCATCCCGGACAGGTTCCAGATACGCAGTATTTT	CASSHPGQVPDTQYF
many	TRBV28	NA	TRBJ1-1	TGTGCCAGCAGTTTATTAATCACAACTAACACTGAAGCTTTCTTT	CASSLLITTNTEAFF
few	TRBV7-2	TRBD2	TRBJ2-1	TGTGCCAGCAGCTTTGGGCTAGCGGGAGTGGGACTCTACAATGAGCAGTTCTTC	CASSFGLAGVGLYNEQFF